This T cell receptor (beta chain) derives from a study of T cells after yellow fever vaccination. V dropped 8 bases and J dropped 0; count of bases not matched to a gene: 9. Germline V lookup: CDR1 MDHEN, CDR2 SYDVKM. The CDR3 is 16 residues long. TCRdb reanalysed the 5' RACE reads using MiXCR and keeps one entry per CDR3 protein. The sample shows roughly 500,000 distinct CDR3 sequences, roughly 21% of them seen only once. This rearrangement joins TRBV28 to TRBJ2-1, with TRBD2 identical over 8 bases. The sample consisted of PBMCs, taken 15 days after the yellow fever booster vaccination. This sequence originates from a man under 40 who received the YFV17D yellow fever vaccine. The CDR3 DNA sequence: TGTGCCAGCGGCCCCGAGCTAGCGGGCTCCTACAATGAGCAGTTCTTC. It yields the protein CASGPELAGSYNEQFF.